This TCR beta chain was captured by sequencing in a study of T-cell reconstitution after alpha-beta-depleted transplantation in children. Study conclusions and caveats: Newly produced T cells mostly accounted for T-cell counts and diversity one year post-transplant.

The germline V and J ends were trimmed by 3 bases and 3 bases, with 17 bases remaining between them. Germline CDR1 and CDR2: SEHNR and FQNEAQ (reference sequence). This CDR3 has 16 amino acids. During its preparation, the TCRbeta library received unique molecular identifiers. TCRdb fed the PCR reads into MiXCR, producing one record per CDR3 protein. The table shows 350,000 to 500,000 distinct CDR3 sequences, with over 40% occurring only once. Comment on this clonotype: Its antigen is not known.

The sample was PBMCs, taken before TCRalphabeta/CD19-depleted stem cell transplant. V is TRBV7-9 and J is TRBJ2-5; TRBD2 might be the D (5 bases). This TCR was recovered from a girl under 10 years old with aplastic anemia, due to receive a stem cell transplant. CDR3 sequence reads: CASSLPRGLLKETQYF. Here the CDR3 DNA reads TGTGCCAGCAGCTTGCCACGAGGACTCTTGAAAGAGACCCAGTACTTC.